Following are 11 T cell receptor beta chains from one sample sequenced in a study of CD8+ T cells in alopecia areata. Indicated treatment: oral pan-JAK inhibitor, 5-10 mg twice daily. RNA extraction was followed by reverse transcription into cDNA, which acted as the sequencing template. This table comes from immunoSEQ multiplex PCR, and its TCRdb copy is limited to in-frame clones, with some not included. This table holds some 200,000 clones, nearly 60% found once. The starting material was CD4+ T cells sorted from blood, obtained at week 24, from a patient treated with tofacitinib. These receptors originate from a human donor with alopecia areata.

V is TRBV19 and J is TRBJ2-1; either TRBD1 or TRBD2 may supply D (5 bases each). Germline lookup yields CDR1 LNHDA and CDR2 SQIVND (reference sequence). Between the trimmed V and J ends, which lost 7 bases and 7 bases, there was a span of 11 bases. This CDR3 is built from 12 residues. CDR3 residues: CASNWGNNEQFF. The DNA of the CDR3 is TGTGCCAGTAATTGGGGGAATAATGAGCAGTTCTTC.

The gene calls are TRBV5-6 and TRBJ2-3, with TRBD2 identical over 15 bases. CDR3 length equals 19 residues. Germline CDR1 SGHDT, CDR2 YYEEEE. J was trimmed by 4 bases and V by 4 bases; bases with no gene match: 13. The CDR3 DNA sequence: TGTGCCAGCAGCCCAATCAAAGGACTAGCGGGGGGGTTTTCAGATACGCAGTATTTT. Amino acids: CASSPIKGLAGGFSDTQYF.

The chain employs TRBV28 and TRBJ2-1; 10 bases map to TRBD2. Trimming cost V 4 bases and J 3 bases; bases outside gene matches: 6. This CDR3 contains 16 residues. Germline CDR1 and CDR2: MDHEN and SYDVKM. Here the CDR3 reads CASSSITSGVYNEQFF. The CDR3 nucleotides are TGTGCCAGCAGTTCAATAACTAGCGGGGTCTACAATGAGCAGTTCTTC.

J is TRBJ2-5 and V is TRBV27; D unclear. This CDR3 has 13 residues. V dropped 4 bases and J dropped 1 base, with 7 bases sitting between them. Germline loops: CDR1 MNHEY, CDR2 SMNVEV (reference sequence). The CDR3 DNA reads as TGTGCCAGCAGTTCCCCGGTCCAAGAGACCCAGTACTTC. This sequence encodes CASSSPVQETQYF.

This rearrangement joins TRBV7-6 to TRBJ2-3; D is ambiguous. The ends were cut back, 2 bases at V and 0 bases at J, with 6 bases in the middle. The CDR3 length is 14 residues. Per the germline V gene, CDR1 is SGHVS and CDR2 is FNYEAQ. As DNA, the CDR3 is TGTGCCAGCAGCTTACGGACCAGCACAGATACGCAGTATTTT. This encodes CASSLRTSTDTQYF.

The chain uses TRBV18 and TRBJ1-4, with no clear D. Per the germline V gene, CDR1 is KGHSH and CDR2 is LQKENI. V shed 2 bases and J shed 8 bases, with 12 bases lying between them. The CDR3 has 14 residues. Here the CDR3 reads CASSPDRREEKLFF. The CDR3 nucleotides are TGTGCCAGCTCACCAGATAGAAGAGAAGAAAAACTGTTTTTT.

CDR3 region: CSVDEGEFF. The CDR3 region has the DNA TGCAGCGTTGATGAAGGGGAGTTCTTC. This sequence joins TRBV29-1 and TRBJ2-1, with D maybe TRBD1 (5 bases). Trimming left V 3 bases short and J 14 bases short, with 8 bases between. The length of the CDR3 is 9 residues. Germline CDR1 is SQVTM and CDR2 is ANQGSEA.

The chain combines TRBV5-4 with TRBJ2-5; TRBD2 might be the D (6 bases). The CDR3 has 14 amino acids. Germline V lookup: CDR1 SGHNT, CDR2 YYREEE (reference sequence). V was cut by 0 bases and J by 5 bases, with 11 bases left in between. The CDR3, as DNA: TGTGCCAGCAGCTTGGAGTGGGGGGTGGAGACCCAGTACTTC. Translation gives CASSLEWGVETQYF.

The V call is TRBV5-4, the J call TRBJ2-5, with 8 bases lining up with TRBD1. Germline CDR1 is SGHNT and CDR2 is YYREEE (reference sequence). CDR3 length: 15 residues. With V trimmed by 4 bases and J by 5 bases, 10 bases remained unmatched. The CDR3 spells CASSLRTGRFETQYF. In nucleotides, the CDR3 is TGTGCCAGCAGCCTTCGGACAGGGAGGTTTGAGACCCAGTACTTC.

The chain's CDR3 is CASSSDSPDTQYF. As DNA, the CDR3 is TGTGCCAGCAGCTCCGACTCTCCAGATACGCAGTATTTT. This chain connects TRBV7-3 to TRBJ2-3, with unresolved D. CDR1 is SGHTA and CDR2 is FQGTGA in the germline V gene. Trimming shortened V by 4 bases and J by 4 bases, and 9 bases separated the two germline ends. The CDR3 length is 13 residues.

J is TRBJ2-4 and V is TRBV7-2; D is uncertain. Germline lookup yields CDR1 SGHTA and CDR2 FQGNSA. The germline V and J ends were trimmed by 3 bases and 8 bases, with 11 bases remaining between them. The length of the CDR3 is 13 residues. The DNA of the CDR3 is TGTGCCAGCAGCTTCCCAGAGGTAGACATTCAGTACTTC. It codes for CASSFPEVDIQYF.